These 27 T cell receptor beta chains came from one sample sequenced in a study of CD8+ T cells in alopecia areata. Sequencing templates came from extracted RNA that was reverse transcribed into cDNA. Assay: immunoSEQ multiplex PCR; the TCRdb copy retains only in-frame clones and omits some. The data hold under 300,000 clones, with roughly two thirds observed a single time. The sequencing used CD4+ T cells sorted from blood, collected at week 0. The source of these receptors is a human donor with alopecia areata.

This chain connects TRBV29-1 to TRBJ2-2; D ambiguous. Trimming took off 7 bases at V and 1 base at J, with 7 bases between the two ends. The CDR3 spans 12 residues. Germline values: CDR1 SQVTM, CDR2 ANQGSEA. The CDR3 DNA is TGCAGCGGAACCCAGAACACCGGGGAGCTGTTTTTT. Its translation is CSGTQNTGELFF.

The chain employs TRBV5-1 and TRBJ2-7; D is uncertain. V lost 2 bases and J lost 3, with 9 bases in between. The CDR3 is made up of 13 amino acids. Germline V gene lookup returns CDR1 SGHRS and CDR2 YFSETQ. CDR3 bases: TGCGCCAGCAGCTTCCAGAATAACTACGAGCAGTACTTC. Its protein is CASSFQNNYEQYF.

This clone was recorded a few times. J is TRBJ2-1 and V is TRBV29-1, with a possible D match to TRBD1 (7 bases). Trimming pared 6 bases from V and 5 bases from J, leaving 11 bases between. This CDR3 has 12 residues. The germline gives CDR1 SQVTM, CDR2 ANQGSEA. The CDR3 spells CSVSRGDNEQFF. CDR3 coding DNA: TGCAGCGTCTCCAGGGGGGACAATGAGCAGTTCTTC.

The chain has TRBV27 and TRBJ1-4; TRBD1 might be the D (6 bases). V was cut by 2 bases and J by 8 bases, with 15 bases left in between. The CDR3 is made up of 15 amino acids. Germline assignment: CDR1 MNHEY and CDR2 SMNVEV (reference sequence). DNA for the CDR3: TGTGCCAGCAGTTTAACTGGGGGCGCGGGGGAAAAACTGTTTTTT. Its translation: CASSLTGGAGEKLFF.

This clone was recorded only once. This chain links TRBV6-5 with TRBJ1-2; D uncertain. CDR1 and CDR2 (germline): MNHEY, SVGAGI. This CDR3 region has 12 residues. The V end lost 0 bases, the J end lost 8 bases, and 7 bases lay between the germline ends. Here the CDR3 reads CASSYSLGGYTF. The CDR3 coding sequence is TGTGCCAGCAGTTACTCGCTGGGCGGCTACACCTTC.

The gene calls are TRBV29-1 and TRBJ1-1; no definite D call. V shed 6 bases and J shed 3 bases, with 14 bases lying between them. Looked up from germline, CDR1 is SQVTM and CDR2 is ANQGSEA. The CDR3 consists of 13 residues. In DNA form, the CDR3 reads TGCAGCGTGGAGAGAGCCTCGTACACTGAAGCTTTCTTT. The encoded protein is CSVERASYTEAFF.

The gene calls are TRBV29-1 and TRBJ1-1; D is possibly TRBD1 (6 bases). Germline assignment: CDR1 SQVTM and CDR2 ANQGSEA. Trimming left V 0 bases short and J 1 base short, with 6 bases between. This CDR3 comprises 13 residues. CDR3 residues: CSVEEGANTEAFF. The CDR3 DNA is TGCAGCGTTGAAGAGGGGGCGAACACTGAAGCTTTCTTT.

A few counts support this clone. This chain joins TRBV7-2 and TRBJ2-3, with D uncertain. CDR1 and CDR2 from the germline V gene are SGHTA and FQGNSA. The CDR3 length is 14 residues. With 5 bases removed from V and 2 bases from J, the gap between germline ends came to 11 bases. DNA for the CDR3: TGTGCCAGCAGCGCTATTCGGACCACAGATACGCAGTATTTT. Encoded protein: CASSAIRTTDTQYF.

The chain has TRBV30 and TRBJ2-3; the match to TRBD2 covers 9 bases. The CDR3 loop spans 15 amino acids. CDR1 is GTSNPN, CDR2 SVGIG, per germline (reference sequence). J gave up 4 bases and V 4 bases, and 9 bases lay outside the gene matches. The CDR3 DNA reads as TGTGCCTGGACTCCAGGGACTAGCAGGGCAGATACGCAGTATTTT. Its protein is CAWTPGTSRADTQYF.

The chain combines TRBV29-1 with TRBJ2-5; the D call may be TRBD1 or TRBD2 (5 bases each). V lost 7 bases and J lost 2, with 11 bases in between. Germline V gene lookup returns CDR1 SQVTM and CDR2 ANQGSEA. The CDR3 is 12 residues long. CDR3: CSAGTEQETQYF. The CDR3 DNA follows: TGCAGCGCCGGGACCGAACAAGAGACCCAGTACTTC. Full variable domain (remainder filled in from reference TRBV29-1 and TRBJ2-5): SAVISQKPSRDICQRGTSLTIQCQVDSQVTMMFWYRQQPGQSLTLIATANQGSEATYESGFVIDKFPISRPNLTFSTLTVSNMSPEDSSIYLCSAGTEQETQYFGPGTRLLVL.

The chain combines TRBV30 with TRBJ2-6; D possibly corresponds to TRBD1 (6 bases). The V end was cut by 5 bases, the J end by 0 bases, with 14 bases between. This CDR3 is built from 16 residues. Germline V gene data show CDR1 as GTSNPN and CDR2 as SVGIG (reference sequence). In DNA, the CDR3 is TGTGCCTGGGGCTGGGGACACCTCTCTGGGGCCAACGTCCTGACTTTC. The encoded protein is CAWGWGHLSGANVLTF.

In its sample, this clone was seen once. This CDR3 is CASGRGLLPFIQYF. CDR3 in DNA: TGTGCCAGCGGAAGGGGACTCCTACCCTTCATTCAGTACTTC. V gene TRBV7-2 combines with J gene TRBJ2-4, with D possibly being TRBD2 (6 bases). This CDR3 has 14 residues. Trimming left V 8 bases short and J 9 bases short, with 20 bases between. Per the germline V gene, CDR1 is SGHTA and CDR2 is FQGNSA.

V is TRBV29-1 and J is TRBJ1-2, with D perhaps TRBD1 (5 bases). The CDR3 spans 15 residues. V lost 3 bases to trimming and J lost 2 bases, with 16 bases between them. The germline V gene encodes CDR1 SQVTM and CDR2 ANQGSEA. The CDR3 here is CSVDSGRGKNYGYTF. The CDR3 DNA follows: TGCAGCGTTGATTCTGGCCGGGGGAAAAACTATGGCTACACCTTC.

This chain connects TRBV30 to TRBJ1-5; 9 bases fit TRBD1. CDR1 is GTSNPN and CDR2 is SVGIG in the germline V gene (reference sequence). V was clipped by 2 bases and J by 1 base; unmatched bases: 9. The CDR3 is made up of 17 amino acids. Here the CDR3 DNA reads TGTGCCTGGAGTTCCGGGACAGGGAGGAGAAGCAATCAGCCCCAGCATTTT. Translating it yields CAWSSGTGRRSNQPQHF.

The chain couples TRBV29-1 to TRBJ2-2; 7 bases are a match to TRBD1. V gave up 4 bases and J gave up 1 base; unmatched junction bases: 6. This CDR3 has 15 amino acids. From germline, CDR1 is SQVTM and CDR2 ANQGSEA. In nucleotides, the CDR3 is TGCAGCGTTGTAAAGGGACAGTTGAACACCGGGGAGCTGTTTTTT. Its translation: CSVVKGQLNTGELFF.

This chain joins TRBV29-1 and TRBJ2-7; D uncertain. Germline V gene sequence: CDR1 SQVTM, CDR2 ANQGSEA. V was cut by 3 bases and J by 1 base, with 10 bases left in between. This CDR3 comprises 13 residues. In nucleotides, the CDR3 is TGCAGCGTTGACATGGGCAGTTCCTACGAGCAGTACTTC. The encoded protein is CSVDMGSSYEQYF.

The chain combines TRBV7-2 with TRBJ2-5; no definite D call. V gave up 5 bases and J gave up 5 bases, with 6 bases separating them. The CDR3 totals 11 residues. The germline V gene encodes CDR1 SGHTA and CDR2 FQGNSA. The CDR3 bases are TGTGCCAGCAGCCCCAAGGAGACCCAGTACTTC. Translated, it gives CASSPKETQYF. Together with reference TRBV7-2 and TRBJ2-5, the CDR3 gives the full variable domain: GAGVSQSPSNKVTEKGKDVELRCDPISGHTALYWYRQSLGQGLEFLIYFQGNSAPDKSGLPSDRFSAERTGGSVSTLTIQRTQQEDSAVYLCASSPKETQYFGPGTRLLVL.

The rearrangement links TRBV27 to TRBJ2-3; 7 bases map to TRBD1. The CDR3 covers 14 residues. Germline loops: CDR1 MNHEY, CDR2 SMNVEV (reference sequence). With 10 bases clipped from V and 5 bases from J, the junction kept 12 bases outside the gene matches. DNA for the CDR3: TGTGCCACAGGACGACAGGGTACGTTAGATACGCAGTATTTT. Its translation: CATGRQGTLDTQYF.

CDR3 in DNA: TGTGCCTGGAGTGTACAGTTTAATTCACCCCTCCACTTT. It codes for CAWSVQFNSPLHF. The chain couples TRBV30 to TRBJ1-6; the D is unclear. Germline V lookup: CDR1 GTSNPN, CDR2 SVGIG (reference sequence). This CDR3 has 13 residues. V lost 0 bases and J lost 6, with 6 bases in between.

The chain has TRBV7-2 and TRBJ2-7; maybe TRBD1 (6 bases). V was cut by 3 bases and J by 0 bases, with 12 bases left in between. There are 15 residues in the CDR3. Germline values: CDR1 SGHTA, CDR2 FQGNSA. The CDR3 loop is CASSFGTTGSYEQYF. The CDR3 coding sequence is TGTGCCAGCAGCTTCGGAACGACAGGCTCCTACGAGCAGTACTTC.

This clone occurred a few times. The genes are TRBV18 and TRBJ1-4; unclear D gene. The germline V and J ends were trimmed by 3 bases and 2 bases, with 4 bases remaining between them. The CDR3 contains 13 residues. Looked up from germline, CDR1 is KGHSH and CDR2 is LQKENI. This CDR3 is CASSPITNEKLFF. In DNA, the CDR3 is TGTGCCAGCTCACCGATTACTAATGAAAAACTGTTTTTT. Full variable domain (rest looked up from reference TRBV18 and TRBJ1-4): NAGVMQNPRHLVRRRGQEARLRCSPMKGHSHVYWYRQLPEEGLKFMVYLQKENIIDESGMPKERFSAEFPKEGPSILRIQQVVRGDSAAYFCASSPITNEKLFFGSGTQLSVL.

The V call is TRBV4-2, the J call TRBJ1-6; D is unresolved. Germline V gene lookup returns CDR1 LGHNA and CDR2 YNFKEQ. The CDR3 has 15 amino acids. V lost 6 bases, J lost 7 bases, and 16 bases lay in between. The CDR3: CASRVEGSSNSPLHF. CDR3 coding DNA: TGTGCCAGCAGGGTCGAGGGCAGCTCCAATTCACCCCTCCACTTT.

Only a few counts were recorded for this clone. The CDR3 is CSAGTSPSTDTQYF. The CDR3 bases are TGCAGCGCTGGGACTAGCCCTAGCACAGATACGCAGTATTTT. The J gene is TRBJ2-3, the V gene TRBV29-1; TRBD2 matches 9 bases. CDR1 SQVTM and CDR2 ANQGSEA come from the germline V gene. The CDR3 runs 14 residues. Trimming removed 7 bases from V and 0 bases from J; junction bases left unmatched: 5.

The sample holds a few counts of this clone. The same CDR3 arises from other DNA sequences in this sample as well. The rearrangement joins TRBV30 to TRBJ2-6, with D unclear. The CDR3 runs 13 residues. V lost 4 bases, J lost 0 bases, and 4 bases lay in between. The V gene's germline CDR1 is GTSNPN and CDR2 SVGIG (reference sequence). This chain's CDR3 is CAWTVSGANVLTF. The CDR3 bases are TGTGCCTGGACCGTCTCTGGGGCCAACGTCCTGACTTTC.

This clone turned up a few times. This chain connects TRBV5-1 to TRBJ2-5; possible D gene TRBD1, 6 bases. The CDR3 is made up of 17 amino acids. Trimming removed 0 bases at V and 5 bases at J, with 20 bases between. Germline-derived CDR1 and CDR2 are SGHRS and YFSETQ. In DNA, the CDR3 is TGCGCCAGCAGCTTGGCCCCATCACAGGGTATGGCCGAGACCCAGTACTTC. Protein sequence: CASSLAPSQGMAETQYF.

This rearrangement joins TRBV9 to TRBJ2-3; D possibly corresponds to TRBD2 (6 bases). Germline CDR1 SGDLS, CDR2 YYNGEE. V lost 3 bases and J 0 bases, leaving 14 bases between the germline ends. This CDR3 contains 16 residues. The CDR3 loop reads CASSGRGGTSTDTQYF. For the CDR3, the DNA is TGTGCCAGCAGCGGGAGGGGCGGAACTAGCACAGATACGCAGTATTTT.

The chain couples TRBV30 to TRBJ2-7; D is undetermined. V lost 2 bases to trimming and J lost 7 bases, with 9 bases between them. Germline V gene data show CDR1 as GTSNPN and CDR2 as SVGIG (reference sequence). The CDR3 spans 11 residues. CDR3 sequence: CAWSYSPEQYF. CDR3 sequence (DNA): TGTGCCTGGAGTTACTCCCCTGAGCAGTACTTC.